These T cell receptor beta chains were read from a single sample in a study of glioma-infiltrating T cells after dendritic cell vaccination. Some clones are missing from TCRdb's copy, which holds only in-frame ones; the method was immunoSEQ multiplex PCR. This sample has 110,000 or so clones, with around 90% found just once. The sequencing used blood, collected after dendritic cell vaccination. The origin of the receptors is a human donor with glioblastoma. Both conserved end residues are part of each CDR3. A D gene is named only where the DNA matches it firmly. The size of a clone is reported for some rows only, either as once, few or many, or as a class for expanded clones.

d_gene: TRBD1
v_gene: TRBV7-3
abundance: .
j_gene: TRBJ1-2
CDR3nt: TGTGCCAGCAGGCCGGGGACAGGGAACTATGGCTACACCTTC
CDR3aa: CASRPGTGNYGYTF

d_gene: .
v_gene: TRBV19
abundance: .
j_gene: TRBJ2-5
CDR3nt: TGTGCCAGTACCCCTAGTAGTGGTGAGACCCAGTACTTC
CDR3aa: CASTPSSGETQYF

d_gene: TRBD1
v_gene: TRBV30
abundance: .
j_gene: TRBJ2-1
CDR3nt: TGTGCCTTAAGGGACAGCTCCTACAATGAGCAGTTCTTC
CDR3aa: CALRDSSYNEQFF

d_gene: .
v_gene: TRBV6-5
abundance: .
j_gene: TRBJ2-2
CDR3nt: TGTGCCAGCATTGGGGGCAACACCGGGGAGCTGTTTTTT
CDR3aa: CASIGGNTGELFF

d_gene: TRBD2
v_gene: TRBV13
abundance: .
j_gene: TRBJ2-7
CDR3nt: TGTGCCAGCAGCCCAGGGAGCGGGGGGGTCTCCTACGAGCAGTACTTC
CDR3aa: CASSPGSGGVSYEQYF

d_gene: .
v_gene: TRBV5-1
abundance: .
j_gene: TRBJ1-4
CDR3nt: TGCGCCAGCCGGGACTGGGAAAATGAAAAACTGTTTTTT
CDR3aa: CASRDWENEKLFF

d_gene: TRBD1
v_gene: TRBV29-1
abundance: .
j_gene: TRBJ2-2
CDR3nt: TGCAGCGTCGGCCCGGGACAGGGGGCTGGCGGGGAGCTGTTTTTT
CDR3aa: CSVGPGQGAGGELFF

d_gene: TRBD1
v_gene: TRBV30
abundance: .
j_gene: TRBJ2-7
CDR3nt: TGTGCCTGGAGGGTCTTCACCTTGACAGGGAACCACGAGCAGTACTTC
CDR3aa: CAWRVFTLTGNHEQYF

d_gene: .
v_gene: TRBV7-3
abundance: .
j_gene: TRBJ2-3
CDR3nt: TGTGCCAGCAGCTTATCTAGTTGGGATACGCAGTATTTT
CDR3aa: CASSLSSWDTQYF

d_gene: TRBD1
v_gene: TRBV10-1
abundance: once
j_gene: TRBJ1-2
CDR3nt: TGCGCCAGCAGTGCGGGACAGGGGAACTATGGCTACACCTTC
CDR3aa: CASSAGQGNYGYTF

d_gene: TRBD1
v_gene: TRBV30
abundance: .
j_gene: TRBJ1-3
CDR3nt: TGTGCCTGGAGCGGACAGGGTGGTTCTGGAAACACCATATATTTT
CDR3aa: CAWSGQGGSGNTIYF

d_gene: TRBD1
v_gene: TRBV29-1
abundance: .
j_gene: TRBJ2-1
CDR3nt: TGCAGCGTTGCCCCCGGGACAGGGGGCGATGAGCAGTTCTTC
CDR3aa: CSVAPGTGGDEQFF

d_gene: .
v_gene: TRBV18
abundance: .
j_gene: TRBJ1-3
CDR3nt: TGTGCCAGCTCACCACTGCCCGCCGGGGGTATTTCTGGAAACACCATATATTTT
CDR3aa: CASSPLPAGGISGNTIYF

d_gene: .
v_gene: TRBV28
abundance: .
j_gene: TRBJ1-1
CDR3nt: TGTGCCAGCAGTTTATATCTTGGAGGGAACACTGAAGCTTTCTTT
CDR3aa: CASSLYLGGNTEAFF

d_gene: .
v_gene: TRBV6-1
abundance: .
j_gene: TRBJ2-5
CDR3nt: TGTGCCAGCAGTGAAGGGACTATCAAAGAGACCCAGTACTTC
CDR3aa: CASSEGTIKETQYF

d_gene: TRBD1
v_gene: TRBV18
abundance: .
j_gene: TRBJ2-7
CDR3nt: TGTGCCAGCTCACCACCGAATGGACAGGGGGACGAGCAGTACTTC
CDR3aa: CASSPPNGQGDEQYF

d_gene: .
v_gene: TRBV5-4
abundance: .
j_gene: TRBJ2-5
CDR3nt: TGTGCCAGCAGCTCCGAGGGAGAGACCCAGTACTTC
CDR3aa: CASSSEGETQYF

d_gene: .
v_gene: TRBV15
abundance: .
j_gene: TRBJ2-7
CDR3nt: TGTGCCACCAGCACTAAACCCCAGGGCCGTTACTCCTACGAGCAGTACTTC
CDR3aa: CATSTKPQGRYSYEQYF

d_gene: .
v_gene: TRBV4-1
abundance: once
j_gene: TRBJ2-2
CDR3nt: TGCGCCAGCAGCCAAGACATCGGGGAGCTGTTTTTT
CDR3aa: CASSQDIGELFF

d_gene: TRBD1
v_gene: TRBV19
abundance: .
j_gene: TRBJ1-2
CDR3nt: TGTGCCAGTACCTGGGACCCAACAGGGGACTATGGCTACACCTTC
CDR3aa: CASTWDPTGDYGYTF

d_gene: TRBD2
v_gene: TRBV9
abundance: .
j_gene: TRBJ2-7
CDR3nt: TGTGCCAGCAGCGTAGAGGGCGGGAGCTCCTACGAGCAGTACTTC
CDR3aa: CASSVEGGSSYEQYF

d_gene: TRBD1
v_gene: TRBV7-8
abundance: .
j_gene: TRBJ2-7
CDR3nt: TGTGCCAGCAGCTTAGCTCCCTCCGAGACAGGGGCCTACGAGCAGTACTTC
CDR3aa: CASSLAPSETGAYEQYF

d_gene: .
v_gene: TRBV18
abundance: .
j_gene: TRBJ1-5
CDR3nt: TGTGCCAGCTCCTACGGAGCGGGGCAGCCCCAGCATTTT
CDR3aa: CASSYGAGQPQHF

d_gene: TRBD1
v_gene: TRBV6-1
abundance: .
j_gene: TRBJ2-3
CDR3nt: TGTGCCAGCAGTGGGAGGGGTGGACAGGGTCTAAATACGCAGTATTTT
CDR3aa: CASSGRGGQGLNTQYF

d_gene: .
v_gene: TRBV4-2
abundance: once
j_gene: TRBJ1-4
CDR3nt: TGTGCCAGCAGCCAAGATCAGGGAACGGAACTGTTTTTT
CDR3aa: CASSQDQGTELFF

d_gene: .
v_gene: TRBV15
abundance: once
j_gene: TRBJ2-7
CDR3nt: TGTGCCACCAGCAGAGATCGGGCTAGCGCCCACGAGCAGTACTTC
CDR3aa: CATSRDRASAHEQYF

d_gene: TRBD1
v_gene: TRBV6-1
abundance: .
j_gene: TRBJ1-1
CDR3nt: TGTGCCAGCAGGACAGGGGAGAACACTGAAGCTTTCTTT
CDR3aa: CASRTGENTEAFF

d_gene: TRBD1
v_gene: TRBV6-5
abundance: .
j_gene: TRBJ2-1
CDR3nt: TGTGCCAGCAGTTACAAGACCCTGACAGGGTCGGATGAGCAGTTCTTC
CDR3aa: CASSYKTLTGSDEQFF

d_gene: TRBD1
v_gene: TRBV5-4
abundance: once
j_gene: TRBJ2-2
CDR3nt: TGTGCCAGCAGCCCTGGGGGTCGTCAGGGGGCGACCGGGGAGCTGTTTTTT
CDR3aa: CASSPGGRQGATGELFF

d_gene: .
v_gene: TRBV30
abundance: .
j_gene: TRBJ1-5
CDR3nt: TGTGCCTGGAGCCCCAGGTGGGATCAGCCCCAGCATTTT
CDR3aa: CAWSPRWDQPQHF

d_gene: TRBD1
v_gene: TRBV2
abundance: .
j_gene: TRBJ1-2
CDR3nt: TGTGCCAGCAGTGTTGACAGGGGGCCTGGCGGCTACACCTTC
CDR3aa: CASSVDRGPGGYTF

d_gene: .
v_gene: TRBV5-8
abundance: .
j_gene: TRBJ1-2
CDR3nt: TGTGCCAGCAGCTCCGCGCGGGGCCATGGCTACACCTTC
CDR3aa: CASSSARGHGYTF

d_gene: TRBD2
v_gene: TRBV28
abundance: .
j_gene: TRBJ2-7
CDR3nt: TGTGCCAGCAGTAACGTCGGGACTAGCGGATACGAGCAGTACTTC
CDR3aa: CASSNVGTSGYEQYF

d_gene: .
v_gene: TRBV19
abundance: .
j_gene: TRBJ2-3
CDR3nt: TGTGCCAGTAGTATAGATTCGGCAGGGCGCCTCACAGATACGCAGTATTTT
CDR3aa: CASSIDSAGRLTDTQYF

d_gene: TRBD1
v_gene: TRBV10-3
abundance: .
j_gene: TRBJ2-1
CDR3nt: TGTGCCATCACTCCCGGGACAGCCTTGAATGAGCAGTTCTTC
CDR3aa: CAITPGTALNEQFF